These 27 T cell receptor beta chains came from one sample sequenced in a study of blood T cell repertoires in COVID-19. This table comes from immunoSEQ multiplex PCR, and its TCRdb copy is limited to in-frame clones, with some not included. The data contain tens of thousands of clones, 80% to 90% of them singletons. Sequencing was done on a sample of peripheral blood. The receptor set was obtained from a human donor in a cohort sampled during active COVID-19.

The CDR3 nucleotides read TGCGCCAGCAGCCAAGATACTATCCGGGGGAGTCGGAATGAGCAGTTCTTC. Its translation is CASSQDTIRGSRNEQFF. This sequence joins TRBV4-3 and TRBJ2-1; a weak D match, TRBD2 (6 bases). Germline V gives CDR1 LGHNA, CDR2 YSLEER. CDR3 length: 17 residues. Trimming took off 0 bases at V and 7 bases at J, with 19 bases between the two ends.

The chain combines TRBV6-2 or TRBV6-3 with TRBJ1-5; D gene uncertain. The length of the CDR3 is 14 residues. The germline CDR1 and CDR2 sequences are MNHEY and SVGEGT. The V gene lost 6 bases and the J gene lost 2 bases, with 11 bases spanning the gap. CDR3 nucleotide sequence: TGTGCCAGCAGCTTGACGGGAGGCAATCAGCCCCAGCATTTT. Its protein is CASSLTGGNQPQHF.

This chain uses TRBV30 with TRBJ2-5; D not certain. The germline gives CDR1 GTSNPN, CDR2 SVGIG (reference sequence). The germline V and J ends were trimmed by 0 bases and 5 bases, with 16 bases remaining between them. The length of the CDR3 is 15 residues. The CDR3 reads CAWSVGSSLAETQYF. CDR3 coding DNA: TGTGCCTGGAGTGTAGGTAGCAGCCTTGCGGAGACCCAGTACTTC.

The chain has TRBV6-1 and TRBJ1-1; 7 bases are shared with TRBD1. CDR3 length equals 15 residues. CDR1 and CDR2 from the germline V gene are MNHNS and SASEGT. Trimming cost V 0 bases and J 10 bases; bases outside gene matches: 11. The CDR3 loop is CASSEAPGGGFVAFF. CDR3 nucleotides: TGTGCCAGCAGTGAAGCGCCAGGGGGTGGCTTTGTAGCTTTCTTT.

This CDR3 reads CAWQGTEAFF. In DNA form, the CDR3 reads TGTGCCTGGCAGGGAACTGAAGCTTTCTTT. The chain has TRBV30 and TRBJ1-1; TRBD1 might be the D (5 bases). The CDR3 runs to 10 residues. Germline V CDR1 and CDR2: GTSNPN, SVGIG (reference sequence). V lost 5 bases and J 5 bases, leaving 6 bases between the germline ends.

The rearrangement joins TRBV20-1 to TRBJ2-3; no reliable D call. In germline, CDR1 is DFQATT, CDR2 SNEGSKA (reference sequence). There are 11 residues in the CDR3. V was trimmed by 6 bases and J by 2 bases, leaving 6 bases between them. CDR3 region: CSAVHTDTQYF. The CDR3 DNA follows: TGCAGTGCCGTACACACAGATACGCAGTATTTT.

This chain uses TRBV15 with TRBJ2-3; 7 bases match TRBD2. The CDR3 has 15 amino acids. Germline V gene lookup returns CDR1 LNHNV and CDR2 YYDKDF (reference sequence). After removal of 0 bases from V and 5 bases from J, the junction contained 5 bases not matched to a gene. The CDR3 loop reads CATSRESTGGDTQYF. The CDR3 DNA is TGTGCCACCAGCAGAGAATCAACGGGAGGAGATACGCAGTATTTT.

The V and J genes are TRBV6-5 and TRBJ1-3; possibly TRBD1 for D (5 bases). The CDR3 covers 15 residues. V was cut by 4 bases and J by 0 bases, with 10 bases left in between. Per the germline V gene, CDR1 is MNHEY and CDR2 is SVGAGI. The CDR3: CASSSTVLSGNTIYF. The CDR3 nucleotides are TGTGCCAGCAGTTCGACAGTCCTCTCTGGAAACACCATATATTTT.

The chain combines TRBV18 with TRBJ2-1; 9 bases match TRBD1. CDR3 length: 15 residues. Looked up from germline, CDR1 is KGHSH and CDR2 is LQKENI. V lost 3 bases to trimming and J lost 4 bases; unmatched junction nucleotides: 4. The chain's CDR3 is CASSPNGQGYNEQFF. DNA for the CDR3: TGTGCCAGCTCACCTAATGGACAGGGGTACAATGAGCAGTTCTTC.

V is TRBV28 and J is TRBJ1-1; maybe TRBD1 (5 bases). Germline V lookup: CDR1 MDHEN, CDR2 SYDVKM. There are 13 residues in the CDR3. Trimming stripped 2 bases from V and 8 bases from J, with 12 bases between. CDR3 sequence reads: CASSLGGGTEAFF. The CDR3 nucleotides are TGTGCCAGCAGTTTAGGGGGGGGGACGGAAGCTTTCTTT.

The CDR3 sequence is CASSPPVAGGSEKLFF. In DNA form, the CDR3 reads TGTGCCAGCAGCCCTCCCGTGGCAGGGGGATCCGAAAAACTGTTTTTT. The chain couples TRBV6-2 or TRBV6-3 to TRBJ1-4; TRBD1 aligns across 7 bases. This CDR3 contains 16 residues. Looked up from germline, CDR1 is MNHEY and CDR2 is SVGEGT. After removal of 6 bases from V and 8 bases from J, the junction contained 15 bases not matched to a gene.

Concerning this clone: Distinct nucleotide sequences in the sample also encode this CDR3. V is TRBV9 and J is TRBJ2-1; possibly TRBD2 for D (5 bases). V lost 0 bases to trimming and J lost 1 base, with 8 bases between them. The CDR3 is 15 amino acids. Germline values: CDR1 SGDLS, CDR2 YYNGEE. CDR3 DNA sequence: TGTGCCAGCAGCGTAGAAGGAGGATCCTACAATGAGCAGTTCTTC. Encoded protein: CASSVEGGSYNEQFF. The full variable domain, with the rest looked up from reference TRBV9 and TRBJ2-1, is DSGVTQTPKHLITATGQRVTLRCSPRSGDLSVYWYQQSLDQGLQFLIQYYNGEERAKGNILERFSAQQFPDLHSELNLSSLELGDSALYFCASSVEGGSYNEQFFGPGTRLTVL.

Only one count was recorded for this clone. The V gene is TRBV28, the J gene TRBJ2-1; unclear D gene. Trimming removed 3 bases at V and 9 bases at J, with 6 bases between. The CDR3 is made up of 11 amino acids. Germline V lookup: CDR1 MDHEN, CDR2 SYDVKM. The CDR3 DNA reads as TGTGCCAGCAGTTTCGGTAGTGAGCAGTTCTTC. This codes for CASSFGSEQFF.

The chain is built from TRBV18 and TRBJ1-1; D gene unclear. The CDR3 has 13 amino acids. The germline V gene has CDR1 KGHSH and CDR2 LQKENI. Trimming removed 3 bases from V and 1 base from J, with 6 bases in between. CDR3 DNA sequence: TGTGCCAGCTCACCTCTAAAGAACACTGAAGCTTTCTTT. Translated: CASSPLKNTEAFF.

V and J are TRBV4-1 and TRBJ2-6; TRBD2 aligns across 14 bases. CDR1 is MGHRA, CDR2 YSYEKL, per germline. The CDR3 extends over 19 amino acids. V lost 1 base, J lost 2 bases, and 4 bases stayed unmatched. CDR3 sequence (DNA): TGCGCCAGCAGCCAAGCTGGGGGACTAGCGGGAGCTGGGGCCAACGTCCTGACTTTC. Protein sequence: CASSQAGGLAGAGANVLTF.

The genes are TRBV6-5 and TRBJ1-1, with 10 bases lining up with TRBD1. Germline V gene lookup returns CDR1 MNHEY and CDR2 SVGAGI. J lost 5 bases, V lost 7 bases, and 10 bases had no gene match. CDR3 size: 15 residues. The CDR3: CASIKRQGAATEAFF. CDR3 DNA sequence: TGTGCCAGCATCAAACGACAGGGGGCGGCGACTGAAGCTTTCTTT.

This rearrangement joins TRBV29-1 to TRBJ2-3; 10 bases fit TRBD1. Germline V gene lookup returns CDR1 SQVTM and CDR2 ANQGSEA. V dropped 6 bases and J dropped 3; count of bases not matched to a gene: 3. This CDR3 is built from 13 residues. CDR3 amino acids: CSVSDRGTDTQYF. CDR3 in DNA: TGCAGCGTCTCGGACAGGGGGACAGATACGCAGTATTTT.

The chain links TRBV7-2 to TRBJ2-2; 12 bases align to TRBD2. Germline V CDR1 and CDR2: SGHTA, FQGNSA. This CDR3 is built from 19 residues. The V segment lost 4 bases and the J segment 5 bases; nucleotides outside the gene matches: 14. In DNA, the CDR3 is TGTGCCAGCAGCTCCCCGGGGCTAGCGGGAGGGTCAGGGACCGGGGAGCTGTTTTTT. This encodes CASSSPGLAGGSGTGELFF.

This clone has just one count. V gene TRBV12-3 or TRBV12-4 combines with J gene TRBJ2-7; D is ambiguous. The ends were cut back, 6 bases at V and 1 base at J, with 4 bases in the middle. The CDR3 has 11 residues. The CDR3 coding sequence is TGTGCCAGCAGCCAATCCTACGAGCAGTACTTC. Translating gives CASSQSYEQYF.

This clone was counted between two and nine times. This chain links TRBV25-1 with TRBJ1-5, with 7 bases identical to TRBD1. The length of the CDR3 is 14 residues. Germline V CDR1 and CDR2: MGHDK, SYGVNS. V trimming: 5 bases; J trimming: 6 bases; junction bases outside the gene matches: 7. The CDR3 sequence: CASSTTGRGQPQHF. CDR3 nucleotides: TGTGCCAGCAGTACGACAGGGCGGGGTCAGCCCCAGCATTTT.

The V call is TRBV28, the J call TRBJ2-5, with 9 bases that match TRBD2. From germline, CDR1 is MDHEN and CDR2 SYDVKM. The length of the CDR3 is 14 residues. The V and J ends lost 9 bases and 5 bases, in that order; junction bases with no gene match: 10. CDR3 sequence: CASHPSGIGETQYF. CDR3 nucleotide sequence: TGTGCCAGTCACCCTAGCGGGATCGGGGAGACCCAGTACTTC.

The V gene is TRBV7-3, the J gene TRBJ2-3, with TRBD1 as a possible D gene (6 bases). V lost 6 bases and J lost 5, with 15 bases in between. Germline V lookup: CDR1 SGHTA, CDR2 FQGTGA. This CDR3 is built from 14 residues. The CDR3 protein is CASSLQGRGDTQYF. CDR3 nucleotide sequence: TGTGCCAGCAGTTTACAGGGCAGAGGAGATACGCAGTATTTT.

This chain connects TRBV4-1 to TRBJ2-7, with 9 positions matching TRBD2. The CDR3 contains 15 residues. With 1 base clipped from V and 2 bases from J, the junction kept 3 bases outside the gene matches. CDR1 MGHRA and CDR2 YSYEKL come from the germline V gene. The CDR3, as DNA: TGCGCCAGCAGCCAAGGACTAGCGGAGGCCTACGAGCAGTACTTC. As protein: CASSQGLAEAYEQYF.

The V call is TRBV28, the J call TRBJ1-1; D is perhaps TRBD1 (5 bases). The V and J ends lost 6 bases and 1 base respectively, with 12 bases between them. Per germline, CDR1 MDHEN and CDR2 SYDVKM. The CDR3 sequence is 14 residues long. The CDR3 spells CASRSGTANTEAFF. CDR3 nucleotide sequence: TGTGCCAGCAGATCTGGGACTGCGAACACTGAAGCTTTCTTT.

The chain combines TRBV28 with TRBJ2-1; D is unresolved. This CDR3 spans 11 amino acids. Germline CDR1 MDHEN, CDR2 SYDVKM. Trimming removed 6 bases at V and 4 bases at J, with 4 bases between. CDR3 amino acids: CASSKYNEQFF. Written as DNA, the CDR3 is TGTGCCAGCAGCAAATACAATGAGCAGTTCTTC.

The chain has TRBV4-3 and TRBJ2-3; unclear D gene. The CDR3 has 16 amino acids. V was clipped by 1 base and J by 0 bases, with 11 bases between them. From germline, CDR1 is LGHNA and CDR2 YSLEER. CDR3 residues: CASSQAEARSTDTQYF. In DNA, the CDR3 is TGCGCCAGCAGCCAAGCTGAAGCGCGAAGCACAGATACGCAGTATTTT.

The chain joins TRBV4-3 to TRBJ1-1; D is unresolved. Germline loops: CDR1 LGHNA, CDR2 YSLEER. Trimming left V 0 bases short and J 2 bases short, with 7 bases between. The CDR3 runs to 14 residues. The DNA for the CDR3 is TGCGCCAGCAGCCAAGACAGGTCAAACACTGAAGCTTTCTTT. Protein: CASSQDRSNTEAFF.